This record concerns one TCR beta chain sequence. Profiled with immunoSEQ multiplex PCR; TCRdb holds only in-frame clones, not every one. The table records under 300,000 clones, around 90% of them present only once. The CDR3 is 15 residues long. The ends were cut back, 0 bases at V and 3 bases at J, with 10 bases in the middle. Germline CDR1 LGHDT, CDR2 YNNKEL (reference sequence). This record belongs to a study of blood T cell repertoires in COVID-19. Sequencing was done on a sample of peripheral blood. This chain uses TRBV3-1 (or the pseudogene TRBV3-2) with TRBJ2-3; D is unresolved. This TCR was sampled from a woman between 40 and 55 years old who had recovered from COVID-19. CDR3 residues: CASSQDLYRTDTQYF. CDR3 coding DNA: TGTGCCAGCAGCCAAGATTTATACAGAACAGATACGCAGTATTTT.